This T cell receptor beta chain was documented in a study of blood T cells in healthy people across ages. The CDR3 covers 14 residues. V was shortened by 2 bases and J by 1 base, with 11 bases between the two germline ends. CDR1 DFQATT and CDR2 SNEGSKA come from the germline V gene (reference sequence). Together with a sample-barcoded 5' primer, a J-beta primer mix was included in a second PCR lasting about 7 to 11 cycles. Using its own MiXCR run on the 5' RACE reads, TCRdb lists one record per CDR3 protein. The table lists under 1,100,000 distinct CDR3 sequences, under 30% of them singletons. The sample was also reused in another study, on T cells of mothers and their children. That paper states: Over 8 million reads per mother and about 3 million per child were obtained.

The clonotype comes from a girl aged 2-9 years in good health. The V call is TRBV20-1, the J call TRBJ2-5, with D possibly called TRBD1 or TRBD2 (6 bases each). Source material: blood. CDR3 nucleotide sequence: TGCAGTGCTAGAAGGAGGGACATCCAAGAGACCCAGTACTTC. Protein product: CSARRRDIQETQYF.